This paragraph covers one T cell receptor (beta chain) sequence. As part of library construction, unique molecular identifiers were attached to individual cDNA molecules. One entry per CDR3 protein, called by TCRdb with MiXCR from the 5' RACE reads. The repertoire holds tens of thousands of distinct CDR3 sequences, with roughly 5.4% as singletons. These data come from a study of early T cells in non-severe SARS-CoV-2 infection. For the study at large: Sequenced bulk RNA came from whole blood that was unsorted, and chains were unpaired.

Germline V lookup: CDR1 DFQATT, CDR2 SNEGSKA (reference sequence). V shed 3 bases and J shed 1 base, with 12 bases lying between them. This CDR3 is built from 14 residues. This clonotype originated in an adult who was a healthcare worker with PCR-confirmed SARS-CoV-2 infection or an uninfected control (not recorded which). Sequencing input: whole blood. V is TRBV20-1 and J is TRBJ2-5; D is unclear. The CDR3 nucleotides are TGCAGTGCTAGTACCGCAACCTTCCAAGAGACCCAGTACTTC. Encoded protein: CSASTATFQETQYF.